Described below is a single T cell receptor beta chain sequence and its context. Time point specified: peripheral blood 6 weeks after treatment start. The sample comes from a study of PD-L1 blockade in urothelial cancer. About the research overall: Samples came from 3 weeks, at the second dose, and 6 weeks into treatment.

The CDR3 consists of 15 residues. Germline V lookup: CDR1 SEHNR, CDR2 FQNEAQ (reference sequence). Trimming took 5 bases from V and 2 from J; bases not matched to a gene: 8. The method was immunoSEQ multiplex PCR; TCRdb's version includes in-frame clones alone and lacks a portion of them. The sample has roughly 100,000 clones, around 78% seen once. The material was PBMCs, obtained around atezolizumab (anti-PD-L1) treatment. This TCR came from a man between 65 and 80 years old with urothelial cancer. V gene TRBV7-9 combines with J gene TRBJ1-2; 7 bases map to TRBD1. CDR3 loop: CASSTAQGSNYGYTF. The CDR3 DNA reads TGTGCCAGCAGCACCGCACAGGGGTCGAACTATGGCTACACCTTC.